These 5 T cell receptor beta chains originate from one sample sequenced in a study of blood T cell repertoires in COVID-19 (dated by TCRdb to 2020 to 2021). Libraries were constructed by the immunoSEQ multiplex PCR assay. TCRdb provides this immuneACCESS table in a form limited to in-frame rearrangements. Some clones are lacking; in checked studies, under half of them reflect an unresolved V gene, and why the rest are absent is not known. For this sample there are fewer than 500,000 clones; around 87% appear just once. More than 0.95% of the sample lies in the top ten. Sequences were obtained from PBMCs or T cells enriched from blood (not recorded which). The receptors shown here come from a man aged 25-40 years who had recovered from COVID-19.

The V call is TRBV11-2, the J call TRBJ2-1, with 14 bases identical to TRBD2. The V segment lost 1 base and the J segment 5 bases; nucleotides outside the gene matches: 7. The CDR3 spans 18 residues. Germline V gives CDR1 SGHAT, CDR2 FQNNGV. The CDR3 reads CASSLVFGGLAGDNEQFF. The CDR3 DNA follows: TGTGCCAGCAGCTTAGTATTCGGGGGACTAGCGGGGGACAATGAGCAGTTCTTC.

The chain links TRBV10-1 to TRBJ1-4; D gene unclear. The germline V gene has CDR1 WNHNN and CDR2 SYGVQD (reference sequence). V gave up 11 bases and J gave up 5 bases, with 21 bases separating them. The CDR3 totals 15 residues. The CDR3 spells CAVQLPRQSNEKLFF. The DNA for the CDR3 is TGCGCCGTCCAACTCCCGCGGCAGTCGAATGAAAAACTGTTTTTT.

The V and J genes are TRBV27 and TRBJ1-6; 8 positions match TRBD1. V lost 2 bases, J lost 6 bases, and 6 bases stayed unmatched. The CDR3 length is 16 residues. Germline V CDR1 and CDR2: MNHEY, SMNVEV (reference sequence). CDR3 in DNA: TGTGCCAGCAGTTTAACCGGGACAGGTTTTAATTCACCCCTCCACTTT. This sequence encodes CASSLTGTGFNSPLHF.

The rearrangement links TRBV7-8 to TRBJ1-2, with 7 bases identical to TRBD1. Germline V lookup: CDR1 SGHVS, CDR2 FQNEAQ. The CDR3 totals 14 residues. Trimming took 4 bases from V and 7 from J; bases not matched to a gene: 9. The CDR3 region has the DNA TGTGCCAGCAGCTCGTCGGGGACAGAGCGTGGCTACACCTTC. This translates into CASSSSGTERGYTF.

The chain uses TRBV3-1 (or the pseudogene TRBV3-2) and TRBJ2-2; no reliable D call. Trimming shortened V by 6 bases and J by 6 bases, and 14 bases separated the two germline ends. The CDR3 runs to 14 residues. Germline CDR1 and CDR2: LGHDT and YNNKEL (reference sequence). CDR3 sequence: CASRQNLNPGELFF. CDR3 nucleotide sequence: TGTGCCAGCAGACAGAACTTAAACCCCGGGGAGCTGTTTTTT.